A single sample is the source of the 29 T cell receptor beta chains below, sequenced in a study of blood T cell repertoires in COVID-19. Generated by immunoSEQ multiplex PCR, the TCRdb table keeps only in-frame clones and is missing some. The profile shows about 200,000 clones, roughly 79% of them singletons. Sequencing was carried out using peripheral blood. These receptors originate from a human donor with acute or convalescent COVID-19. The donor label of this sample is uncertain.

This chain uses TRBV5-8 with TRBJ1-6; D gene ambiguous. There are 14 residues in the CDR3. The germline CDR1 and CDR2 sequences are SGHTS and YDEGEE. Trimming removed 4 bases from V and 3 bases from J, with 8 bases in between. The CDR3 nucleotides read TGTGCCAGCAGCCCACGGGGCTATAATTCACCCCTCCACTTT. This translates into CASSPRGYNSPLHF. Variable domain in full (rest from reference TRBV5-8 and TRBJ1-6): EAGVTQSPTHLIKTRGQQATLRCSPISGHTSVYWYQQALGLGLQFLLWYDEGEERNRGNFPPRFSGRQFPNYSSELNVNALELEDSALYLCASSPRGYNSPLHFGNGTRLTVT.

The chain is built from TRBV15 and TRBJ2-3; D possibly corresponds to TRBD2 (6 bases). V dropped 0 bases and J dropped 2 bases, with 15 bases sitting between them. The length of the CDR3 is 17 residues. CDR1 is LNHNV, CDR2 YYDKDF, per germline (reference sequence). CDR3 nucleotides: TGTGCCACCAGCAGAGATCGGGCTAGCGCGGACACAGATACGCAGTATTTT. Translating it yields CATSRDRASADTDTQYF. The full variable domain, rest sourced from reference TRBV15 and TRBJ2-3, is DAMVIQNPRYQVTQFGKPVTLSCSQTLNHNVMYWYQQKSSQAPKLLFHYYDKDFNNEADTPDNFQSRRPNTSFCFLDIRSPGLGDTAMYLCATSRDRASADTDTQYFGPGTRLTVL.

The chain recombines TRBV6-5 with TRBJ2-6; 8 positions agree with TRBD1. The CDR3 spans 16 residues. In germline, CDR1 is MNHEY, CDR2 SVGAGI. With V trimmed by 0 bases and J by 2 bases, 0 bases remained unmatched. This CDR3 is CASSYSQGAGANVLTF. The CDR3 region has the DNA TGTGCCAGCAGTTACTCACAGGGGGCTGGGGCCAACGTCCTGACTTTC.

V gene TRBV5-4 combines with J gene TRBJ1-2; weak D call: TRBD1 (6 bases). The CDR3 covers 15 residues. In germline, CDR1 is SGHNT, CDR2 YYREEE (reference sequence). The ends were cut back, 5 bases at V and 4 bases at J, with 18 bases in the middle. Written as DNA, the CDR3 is TGTGCCAGCAGTCATGACAGGCTATTCACCTATGGCTACACCTTC. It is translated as CASSHDRLFTYGYTF.

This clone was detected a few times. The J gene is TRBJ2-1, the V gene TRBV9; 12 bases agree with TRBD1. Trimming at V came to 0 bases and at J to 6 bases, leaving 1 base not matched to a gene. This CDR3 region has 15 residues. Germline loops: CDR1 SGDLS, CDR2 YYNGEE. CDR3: CASSVGGQGANEQFF. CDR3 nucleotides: TGTGCCAGCAGCGTAGGGGGACAGGGGGCCAATGAGCAGTTCTTC.

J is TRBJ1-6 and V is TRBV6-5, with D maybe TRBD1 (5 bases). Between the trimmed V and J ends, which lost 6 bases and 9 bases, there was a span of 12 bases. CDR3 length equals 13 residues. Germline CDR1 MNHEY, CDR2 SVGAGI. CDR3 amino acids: CASRDTGASPLHF. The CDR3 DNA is TGTGCCAGCAGGGACACAGGAGCTTCACCCCTCCACTTT.

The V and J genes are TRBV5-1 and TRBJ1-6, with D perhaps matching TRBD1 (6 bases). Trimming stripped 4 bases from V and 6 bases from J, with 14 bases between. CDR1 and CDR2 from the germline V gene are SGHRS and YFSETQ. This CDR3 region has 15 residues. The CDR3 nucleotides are TGCGCCAGCAGCCAGGACAGCCCTCGTAATTCACCCCTCCACTTT. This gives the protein CASSQDSPRNSPLHF.

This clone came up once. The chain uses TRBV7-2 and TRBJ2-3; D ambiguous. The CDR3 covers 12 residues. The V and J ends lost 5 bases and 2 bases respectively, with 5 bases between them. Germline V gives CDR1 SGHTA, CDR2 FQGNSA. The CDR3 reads CASSRHTDTQYF. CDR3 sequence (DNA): TGTGCCAGCAGCCGACACACAGATACGCAGTATTTT.

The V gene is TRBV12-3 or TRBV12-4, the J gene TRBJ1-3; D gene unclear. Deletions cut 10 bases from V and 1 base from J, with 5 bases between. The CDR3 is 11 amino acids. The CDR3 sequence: CATSSGNTIYF. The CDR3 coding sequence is TGTGCCACCTCGTCTGGAAACACCATATATTTT.

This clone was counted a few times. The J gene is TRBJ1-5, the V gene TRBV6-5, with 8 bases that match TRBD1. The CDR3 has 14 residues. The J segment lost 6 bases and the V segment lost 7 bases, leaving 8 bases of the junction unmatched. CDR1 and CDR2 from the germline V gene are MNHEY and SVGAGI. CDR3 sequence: CASTLGQGSQPQHF. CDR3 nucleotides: TGTGCCAGCACCCTCGGACAGGGCAGTCAGCCCCAGCATTTT.

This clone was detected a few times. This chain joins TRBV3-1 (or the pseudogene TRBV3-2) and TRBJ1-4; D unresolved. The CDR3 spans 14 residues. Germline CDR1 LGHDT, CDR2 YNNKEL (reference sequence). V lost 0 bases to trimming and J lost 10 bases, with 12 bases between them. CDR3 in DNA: TGTGCCAGCAGCCAAGATAGTAACCCGCGAAAACTGTTTTTT. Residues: CASSQDSNPRKLFF.

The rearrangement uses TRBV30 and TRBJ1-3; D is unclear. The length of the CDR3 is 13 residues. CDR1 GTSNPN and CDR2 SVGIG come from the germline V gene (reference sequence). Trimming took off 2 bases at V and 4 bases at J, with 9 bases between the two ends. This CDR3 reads CAWSRTWGNTIYF. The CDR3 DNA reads TGTGCCTGGAGTCGTACATGGGGAAACACCATATATTTT.

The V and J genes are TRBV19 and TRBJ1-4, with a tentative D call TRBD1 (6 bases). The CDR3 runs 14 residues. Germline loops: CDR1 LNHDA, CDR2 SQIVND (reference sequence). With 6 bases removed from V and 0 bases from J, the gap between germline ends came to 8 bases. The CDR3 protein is CASRWTATNEKLFF. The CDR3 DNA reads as TGTGCCAGTAGGTGGACAGCAACTAATGAAAAACTGTTTTTT.

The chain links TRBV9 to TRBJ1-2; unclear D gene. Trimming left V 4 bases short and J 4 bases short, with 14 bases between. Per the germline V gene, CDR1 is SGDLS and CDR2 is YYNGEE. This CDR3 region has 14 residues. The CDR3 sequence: CASSPAYQVYGYTF. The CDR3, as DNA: TGTGCCAGCAGCCCCGCGTACCAGGTCTATGGCTACACCTTC.

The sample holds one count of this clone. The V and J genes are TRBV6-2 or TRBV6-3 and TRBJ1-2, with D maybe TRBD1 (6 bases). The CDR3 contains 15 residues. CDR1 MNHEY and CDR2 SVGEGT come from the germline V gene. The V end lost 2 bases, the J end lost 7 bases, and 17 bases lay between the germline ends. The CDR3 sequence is CASSYVGRGKGGYTF. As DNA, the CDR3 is TGTGCCAGCAGTTACGTCGGCAGGGGAAAGGGTGGCTACACCTTC.

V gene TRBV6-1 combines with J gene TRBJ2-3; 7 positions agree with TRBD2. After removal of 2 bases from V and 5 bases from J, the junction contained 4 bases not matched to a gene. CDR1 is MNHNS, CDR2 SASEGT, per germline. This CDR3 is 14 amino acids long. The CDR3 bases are TGTGCCAGCAGTGAATTAGGGAGGGGAGATACGCAGTATTTT. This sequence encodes CASSELGRGDTQYF.

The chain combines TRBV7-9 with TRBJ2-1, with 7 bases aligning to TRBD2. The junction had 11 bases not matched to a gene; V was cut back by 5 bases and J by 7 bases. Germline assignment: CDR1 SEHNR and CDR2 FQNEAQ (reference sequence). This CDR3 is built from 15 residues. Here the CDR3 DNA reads TGTGCCAGCAGCCCAGGCCAGCGGGGCTGGAATGAGCAGTTCTTC. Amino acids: CASSPGQRGWNEQFF.

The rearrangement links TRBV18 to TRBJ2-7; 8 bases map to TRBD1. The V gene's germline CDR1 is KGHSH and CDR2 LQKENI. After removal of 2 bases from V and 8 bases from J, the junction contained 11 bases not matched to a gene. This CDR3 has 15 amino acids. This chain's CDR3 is CASSPGTGYNTQQYF. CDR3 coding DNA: TGTGCCAGCTCACCAGGGACAGGTTATAATACGCAGCAGTACTTC.

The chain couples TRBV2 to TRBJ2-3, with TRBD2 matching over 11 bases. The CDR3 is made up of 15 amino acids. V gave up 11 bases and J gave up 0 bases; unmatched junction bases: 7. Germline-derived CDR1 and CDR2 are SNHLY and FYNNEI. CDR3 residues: CAGERTSGSTDTQYF. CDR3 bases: TGTGCCGGAGAGAGGACTAGCGGGAGCACAGATACGCAGTATTTT.

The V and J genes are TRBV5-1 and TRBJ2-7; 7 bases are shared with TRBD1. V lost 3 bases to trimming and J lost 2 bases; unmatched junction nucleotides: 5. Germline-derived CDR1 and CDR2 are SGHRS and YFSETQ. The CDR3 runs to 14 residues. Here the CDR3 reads CASSSDRVTYEQYF. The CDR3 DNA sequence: TGCGCCAGCAGCTCCGACAGGGTAACCTACGAGCAGTACTTC.

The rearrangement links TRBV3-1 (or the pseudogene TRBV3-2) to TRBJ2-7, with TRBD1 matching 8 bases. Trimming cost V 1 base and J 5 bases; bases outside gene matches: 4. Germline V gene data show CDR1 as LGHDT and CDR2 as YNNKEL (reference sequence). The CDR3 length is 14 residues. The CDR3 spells CASSQGTGTHEQYF. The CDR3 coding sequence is TGTGCCAGCAGCCAAGGGACAGGGACCCACGAGCAGTACTTC.

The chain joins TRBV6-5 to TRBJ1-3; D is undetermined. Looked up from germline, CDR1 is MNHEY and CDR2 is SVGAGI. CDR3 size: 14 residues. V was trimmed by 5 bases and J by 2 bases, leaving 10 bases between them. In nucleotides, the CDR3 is TGTGCCAGCAGTCCTACGCCGCCTGGAAACACCATATATTTT. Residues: CASSPTPPGNTIYF.

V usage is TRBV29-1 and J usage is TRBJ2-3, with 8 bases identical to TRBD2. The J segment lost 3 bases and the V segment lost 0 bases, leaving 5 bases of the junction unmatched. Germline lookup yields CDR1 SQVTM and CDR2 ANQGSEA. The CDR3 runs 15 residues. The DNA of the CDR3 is TGCAGCGTTGAAGATGCCGGGACTAGTACAGATACGCAGTATTTT. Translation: CSVEDAGTSTDTQYF.

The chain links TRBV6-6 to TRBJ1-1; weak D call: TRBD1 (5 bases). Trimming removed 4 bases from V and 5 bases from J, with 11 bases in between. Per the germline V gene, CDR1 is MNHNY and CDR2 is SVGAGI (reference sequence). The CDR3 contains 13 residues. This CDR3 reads CASSLTVGTEAFF. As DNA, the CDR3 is TGTGCCAGCAGTTTGACAGTCGGGACTGAAGCTTTCTTT.

In DNA, the CDR3 is TGTGCCAGCAGCTTAAGCGGGCGCGGGGCCAACGTCCTGACTTTC. It specifies CASSLSGRGANVLTF. The chain is built from TRBV11-3 and TRBJ2-6, with TRBD2 as a possible D gene (6 bases). Germline V gene data show CDR1 as SGHNT and CDR2 as YENEEA. The V end lost 2 bases, the J end lost 4 bases, and 9 bases lay between the germline ends. The CDR3 is made up of 15 amino acids.

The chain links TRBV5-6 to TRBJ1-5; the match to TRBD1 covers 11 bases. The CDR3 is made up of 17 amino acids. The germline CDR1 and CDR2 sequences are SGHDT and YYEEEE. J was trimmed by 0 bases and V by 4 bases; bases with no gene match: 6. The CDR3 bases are TGTGCCAGCAGCCTGGGACAGGGGGGTCCTAGCAATCAGCCCCAGCATTTT. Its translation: CASSLGQGGPSNQPQHF.

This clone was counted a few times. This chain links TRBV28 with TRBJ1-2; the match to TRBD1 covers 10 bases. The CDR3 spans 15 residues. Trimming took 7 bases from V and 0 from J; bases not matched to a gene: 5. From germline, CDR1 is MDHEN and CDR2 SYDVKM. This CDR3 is CASKPGQGPNYGYTF. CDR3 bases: TGTGCCAGCAAACCGGGACAGGGGCCTAACTATGGCTACACCTTC.

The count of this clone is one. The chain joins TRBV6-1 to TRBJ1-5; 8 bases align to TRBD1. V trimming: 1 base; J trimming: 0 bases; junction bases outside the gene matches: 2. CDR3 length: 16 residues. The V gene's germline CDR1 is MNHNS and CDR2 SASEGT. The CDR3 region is CASSEGTGGSNQPQHF. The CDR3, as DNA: TGTGCCAGCAGTGAAGGAACAGGGGGTAGCAATCAGCCCCAGCATTTT.

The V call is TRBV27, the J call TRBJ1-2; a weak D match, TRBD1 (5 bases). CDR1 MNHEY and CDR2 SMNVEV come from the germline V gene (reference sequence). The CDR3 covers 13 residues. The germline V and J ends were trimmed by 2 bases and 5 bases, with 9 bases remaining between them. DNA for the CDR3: TGTGCCAGCAGTTTACGGGGGGGTTATGGCTACACCTTC. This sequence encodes CASSLRGGYGYTF.